The clone carrying this T cell receptor (beta chain) was seen once. Antigen unknown. The data stem from a study of graft-versus-host responses after intestinal transplantation. General observations from the study: Declines in HvG clones occurring early post-transplant were associated with peak circulating GvH clone levels. The study found high graft-versus-host to host-versus-graft clonal ratios in allografts of patients with graft-donor T cell macrochimerism.

Assay used: immunoSEQ multiplex PCR; TCRdb lists only in-frame clones, some missing. Seen here are approximately 1,900 clones, approximately 91% observed once, and the top ten hold 7.4%. This CDR3 spans 15 amino acids. Tissue processing of the graft released intraepithelial and lamina propria lymphocytes from it. Sequenced material: ileum tissue, taken approximately 380 days after intestinal transplantation. The source of this sequence is a human patient who received an intestinal transplant, so some T cells may come from the graft donor. The V and J genes are TRBV21-1 and TRBJ2-5; TRBD2, as called in the table, went unchecked against the DNA. TRBV21-1 is reported as a pseudogene. The chain's CDR3 is CASSKSNGGRETQYF. The CDR3 DNA is TGTGCCAGCAGCAAAAGTAACGGGGGAAGAGAGACCCAGTACTTC.